One sample yielded the 27 T cell receptor beta chains listed below, sequenced in a study of T cell responses to AZD1222 COVID-19 vaccine. Using immunoSEQ multiplex PCR, the repertoire was profiled, and TCRdb retains in-frame clones only, with some absent. This sample has approximately 100,000 clones; about 86% occur once, and the top ten carry approximately 1.3%. The starting material was peripheral blood, obtained on day 0 of AZD1222 vaccination. All receptors derive from an adult in good health.

The chain carries TRBV30 and TRBJ1-1; D gene uncertain. Looked up from germline, CDR1 is GTSNPN and CDR2 is SVGIG (reference sequence). V was shortened by 4 bases and J by 1 base, with 10 bases between the two germline ends. The CDR3 sequence is 13 residues long. CDR3 nucleotides: TGTGCCTGGATGGAGGGTGGGAACACTGAAGCTTTCTTT. It codes for CAWMEGGNTEAFF.

The gene calls are TRBV9 and TRBJ2-3; D not certain. CDR3 length: 16 amino acids. Trimming cost V 0 bases and J 0 bases, with 11 bases left between them. Per germline, CDR1 SGDLS and CDR2 YYNGEE. In nucleotides, the CDR3 is TGTGCCAGCAGCGTAGGTGCGGCGGATAGCACAGATACGCAGTATTTT. Protein product: CASSVGAADSTDTQYF. Supplemented by reference TRBV9 and TRBJ2-3, the full variable domain reads DSGVTQTPKHLITATGQRVTLRCSPRSGDLSVYWYQQSLDQGLQFLIQYYNGEERAKGNILERFSAQQFPDLHSELNLSSLELGDSALYFCASSVGAADSTDTQYFGPGTRLTVL.

The gene calls are TRBV4-2 and TRBJ1-2; the D is unclear. Germline CDR1 and CDR2: LGHNA and YNFKEQ. Trimming stripped 1 base from V and 3 bases from J, with 9 bases between. The CDR3 is made up of 14 amino acids. The CDR3: CASSQGGRDYGYTF. The CDR3 bases are TGTGCCAGCAGCCAAGGCGGAAGGGACTATGGCTACACCTTC.

The chain uses TRBV6-2 or TRBV6-3 and TRBJ1-2, with TRBD1 matching 7 bases. Germline values: CDR1 MNHEY, CDR2 SVGEGT. The CDR3 totals 14 residues. The junction had 8 bases not matched to a gene; V was cut back by 6 bases and J by 4 bases. The CDR3 bases are TGTGCCAGCAGCCGCTGGGGACAGCTCTATGGCTACACCTTC. Residues: CASSRWGQLYGYTF.

The CDR3 DNA is TGTGCCAGCAGCTTAGCGCTTACGTCGGGGAGCTATGGCTACACCTTC. Translation gives CASSLALTSGSYGYTF. The chain couples TRBV7-2 to TRBJ1-2, with D unclear. Trimming removed 0 bases at V and 4 bases at J, with 15 bases between. Germline assignment: CDR1 SGHTA and CDR2 FQGNSA. There are 16 residues in the CDR3.

The genes are TRBV6-5 and TRBJ2-5, with D possibly being TRBD1 (5 bases). Looked up from germline, CDR1 is MNHEY and CDR2 is SVGAGI. This CDR3 is 14 amino acids long. V lost 5 bases and J lost 3, with 13 bases in between. CDR3 in DNA: TGTGCCAGCAGTAACAGGCCTAGGGAAGAGACCCAGTACTTC. Translating it yields CASSNRPREETQYF.

The chain joins TRBV28 to TRBJ2-2, with 7 bases identical to TRBD2. CDR3 length equals 17 residues. Germline V gene sequence: CDR1 MDHEN, CDR2 SYDVKM. V lost 6 bases and J lost 4; bases outside the gene matches: 14. CDR3 region: CASRPPPLGGGTGELFF. The CDR3 nucleotides are TGTGCCAGCAGACCCCCCCCCTTGGGCGGGGGCACCGGGGAGCTGTTTTTT.

V usage is TRBV7-9 and J usage is TRBJ1-1; 7 bases map to TRBD1. Germline V CDR1 and CDR2: SEHNR, FQNEAQ (reference sequence). V was clipped by 1 base and J by 8 bases; unmatched bases: 10. CDR3 length: 15 amino acids. The CDR3 sequence is CASSLGGRGNIEAFF. As DNA, the CDR3 is TGTGCCAGCAGCTTAGGAGGCAGGGGGAACATCGAAGCTTTCTTT.

The CDR3, as DNA: TGTGCCAGCTCACTCCGGGAGGGTTCACCCCTCCACTTT. Amino acid sequence: CASSLREGSPLHF. V and J are TRBV7-2 and TRBJ1-6; D unresolved. The CDR3 sequence is 13 residues long. In germline, CDR1 is SGHTA, CDR2 FQGNSA. Between the trimmed V and J ends, which lost 8 bases and 9 bases, there was a span of 14 bases.

This chain joins TRBV4-3 and TRBJ1-4; no firm D call. This CDR3 is built from 15 residues. V lost 0 bases to trimming and J lost 5 bases, with 10 bases between them. Germline V CDR1 and CDR2: LGHNA, YSLEER. The CDR3 loop is CASSQERQYNEKLFF. The CDR3 DNA sequence: TGCGCCAGCAGCCAAGAGAGGCAGTACAATGAAAAACTGTTTTTT.

The chain is built from TRBV4-2 and TRBJ1-4; D gene unclear. Trimming left V 0 bases short and J 3 bases short, with 11 bases between. CDR1 is LGHNA, CDR2 YNFKEQ, per germline. The length of the CDR3 is 16 residues. CDR3 DNA: TGTGCCAGCAGCCAAGAATTCGGACGGTCTAATGAAAAACTGTTTTTT. It encodes CASSQEFGRSNEKLFF.

V gene TRBV6-2 or TRBV6-3 combines with J gene TRBJ2-5; 7 bases align to TRBD2. Looked up from germline, CDR1 is MNHEY and CDR2 is SVGEGT. This CDR3 spans 14 amino acids. Unmatched junction bases numbered 4, after V lost 4 bases and J lost 2 bases. For the CDR3, the DNA is TGTGCCAGCAGTTTCCTAGCGGAACAAGAGACCCAGTACTTC. Protein sequence: CASSFLAEQETQYF.

This chain links TRBV28 with TRBJ2-2; D unclear. The CDR3 is 16 residues long. V was shortened by 1 base and J by 3 bases, with 12 bases between the two germline ends. Germline lookup yields CDR1 MDHEN and CDR2 SYDVKM. CDR3 sequence (DNA): TGTGCCAGCAGTTTATACGGCAGGATCTACACCGGGGAGCTGTTTTTT. Translation gives CASSLYGRIYTGELFF.

The CDR3 region is CASSPRQPGDYGYTF. The DNA for the CDR3 is TGTGCCAGCTCGCCGAGACAGCCAGGGGACTATGGCTACACCTTC. The V call is TRBV18, the J call TRBJ1-2; TRBD1 is a possible D gene (6 bases). V lost 6 bases, J lost 3 bases, and 17 bases lay in between. From germline, CDR1 is KGHSH and CDR2 LQKENI. The CDR3 length is 15 residues.

The V gene is TRBV19, the J gene TRBJ1-2, with D unclear. V was clipped by 1 base and J by 4 bases, with 16 bases between them. CDR1 and CDR2 from the germline V gene are LNHDA and SQIVND (reference sequence). This CDR3 has 16 amino acids. The CDR3 spells CASSIVLPGRGYGYTF. For the CDR3, the DNA is TGTGCCAGTAGTATAGTTCTACCCGGACGGGGCTATGGCTACACCTTC.

The V and J genes are TRBV6-6 and TRBJ1-2; unclear D gene. V gave up 4 bases and J gave up 5 bases, with 8 bases separating them. The CDR3 runs 12 residues. CDR1 MNHNY and CDR2 SVGAGI come from the germline V gene (reference sequence). CDR3 loop: CASSSPSYGYTF. CDR3 coding DNA: TGTGCCAGCAGTTCCCCCAGTTATGGCTACACCTTC.

This rearrangement joins TRBV7-6 to TRBJ1-1, with TRBD1 as a possible D gene (5 bases). The CDR3 spans 19 residues. V lost 0 bases and J lost 2, with 22 bases in between. Germline values: CDR1 SGHVS, CDR2 FNYEAQ. This CDR3 is CASSLALRGSKSANTEAFF. CDR3 in DNA: TGTGCCAGCAGCTTAGCCCTGAGGGGTAGTAAGTCAGCAAACACTGAAGCTTTCTTT.

The gene calls are TRBV5-1 and TRBJ2-1; D call uncertain. The CDR3 length is 15 residues. CDR1 and CDR2 from the germline V gene are SGHRS and YFSETQ. V was clipped by 5 bases and J by 4 bases, with 16 bases between them. CDR3 sequence: CASRPAGGVYNEQFF. As DNA, the CDR3 is TGCGCCAGCAGACCCGCCGGCGGAGTATACAATGAGCAGTTCTTC.

The chain is built from TRBV7-2 and TRBJ2-1; 14 bases fit TRBD2. CDR1 is SGHTA and CDR2 is FQGNSA in the germline V gene. The CDR3 has 15 residues. With 4 bases clipped from V and 6 bases from J, the junction kept 2 bases outside the gene matches. CDR3 DNA: TGTGCCAGCAGCTCGACTAGCGGGAGGGCCAATGAGCAGTTCTTC. Its translation: CASSSTSGRANEQFF.

V gene TRBV28 combines with J gene TRBJ1-1; 12 bases agree with TRBD1. Looked up from germline, CDR1 is MDHEN and CDR2 is SYDVKM. Unmatched junction bases numbered 10, after V lost 3 bases and J lost 5 bases. The CDR3 is 17 amino acids. CDR3 loop: CASSFGTGGFSGTEAFF. In DNA form, the CDR3 reads TGTGCCAGCAGTTTCGGGACAGGGGGCTTCTCGGGTACTGAAGCTTTCTTT.

The chain has TRBV6-5 and TRBJ2-5, with TRBD1 matching over 8 bases. This CDR3 is 13 amino acids long. Germline values: CDR1 MNHEY, CDR2 SVGAGI. V was clipped by 4 bases and J by 7 bases; unmatched bases: 5. The CDR3 bases are TGTGCCAGCAGTTTCGGACAGGGCGGGACCCAGTACTTC. Translation: CASSFGQGGTQYF.

The genes are TRBV4-3 and TRBJ1-5; D gene unclear. The germline V gene has CDR1 LGHNA and CDR2 YSLEER. V was cut by 0 bases and J by 6 bases, with 6 bases left in between. The CDR3 runs to 13 residues. The CDR3 protein is CASSQDLVQPQHF. The CDR3 coding sequence is TGCGCCAGCAGCCAAGATCTGGTTCAGCCCCAGCATTTT.

J is TRBJ1-6 and V is TRBV10-1; TRBD1 aligns across 10 bases. The CDR3 is 17 residues long. In germline, CDR1 is WNHNN, CDR2 SYGVQD (reference sequence). Trimming took 4 bases from V and 7 from J; bases not matched to a gene: 10. CDR3 DNA: TGCGCCAGCAGTGTGAGGAATTGGACAGGGGGAAATTCACCCCTCCACTTT. This sequence encodes CASSVRNWTGGNSPLHF.

The chain employs TRBV19 and TRBJ2-3; weak D call: TRBD1 (6 bases). Germline lookup yields CDR1 LNHDA and CDR2 SQIVND (reference sequence). The CDR3 runs 15 residues. V lost 1 base to trimming and J lost 1 base, with 9 bases between them. CDR3 sequence (DNA): TGTGCCAGTAGTATAGCCGCAGGGGGCACAGATACGCAGTATTTT. Amino acids: CASSIAAGGTDTQYF.

The chain carries TRBV27 and TRBJ2-7; possible D gene TRBD2, 5 bases. The CDR3 runs to 12 residues. In germline, CDR1 is MNHEY, CDR2 SMNVEV (reference sequence). The V end lost 4 bases, the J end lost 7 bases, and 11 bases lay between the germline ends. CDR3 nucleotides: TGTGCCAGCAGTTCAACAGCGGTGGAGCAGTACTTC. Its protein product is CASSSTAVEQYF.

The genes are TRBV30 and TRBJ1-4, with 11 bases lining up with TRBD1. V shed 1 base, J shed 6 bases, and the junction held 7 bases outside the gene matches. The germline CDR1 and CDR2 sequences are GTSNPN and SVGIG (reference sequence). CDR3 length: 16 residues. The CDR3 spells CAWSASRDRGYEKLFF. CDR3 sequence (DNA): TGTGCCTGGAGTGCTTCCCGGGACAGGGGGTATGAAAAACTGTTTTTT.

This rearrangement joins TRBV28 to TRBJ2-4; 13 bases are a match to TRBD2. V trimming: 7 bases; J trimming: 0 bases; junction bases outside the gene matches: 9. The CDR3 runs 18 residues. Germline assignment: CDR1 MDHEN and CDR2 SYDVKM. The CDR3 loop reads CASTIGLAGALAKNIQYF. Here the CDR3 DNA reads TGTGCCAGCACCATTGGACTAGCGGGGGCCCTAGCCAAAAACATTCAGTACTTC. Based on the CDR3 plus reference TRBV28 and TRBJ2-4, the full variable domain is DVKVTQSSRYLVKRTGEKVFLECVQDMDHENMFWYRQDPGLGLRLIYFSYDVKMKEKGDIPEGYSVSREKKERFSLILESASTNQTSMYLCASTIGLAGALAKNIQYFGAGTRLSVL.